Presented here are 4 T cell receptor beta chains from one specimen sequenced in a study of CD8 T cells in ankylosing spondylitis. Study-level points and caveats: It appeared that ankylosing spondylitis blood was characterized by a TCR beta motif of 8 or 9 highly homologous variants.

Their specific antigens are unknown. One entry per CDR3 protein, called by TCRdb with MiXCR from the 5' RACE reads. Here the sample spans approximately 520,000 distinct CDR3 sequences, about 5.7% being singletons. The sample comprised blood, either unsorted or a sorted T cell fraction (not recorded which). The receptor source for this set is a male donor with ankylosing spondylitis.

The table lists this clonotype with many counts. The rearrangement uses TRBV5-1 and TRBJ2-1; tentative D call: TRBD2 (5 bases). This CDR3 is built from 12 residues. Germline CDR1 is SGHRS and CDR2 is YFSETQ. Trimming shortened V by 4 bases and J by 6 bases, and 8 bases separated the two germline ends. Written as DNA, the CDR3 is TGCGCCAGCAGCGAGGGAACCAATGAGCAGTTCTTC. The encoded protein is CASSEGTNEQFF. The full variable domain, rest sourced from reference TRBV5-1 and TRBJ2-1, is KAGVTQTPRYLIKTRGQQVTLSCSPISGHRSVSWYQQTPGQGLQFLFEYFSETQRNKGNFPGRFSGRQFSNSRSEMNVSTLELGDSALYLCASSEGTNEQFFGPGTRLTVL.

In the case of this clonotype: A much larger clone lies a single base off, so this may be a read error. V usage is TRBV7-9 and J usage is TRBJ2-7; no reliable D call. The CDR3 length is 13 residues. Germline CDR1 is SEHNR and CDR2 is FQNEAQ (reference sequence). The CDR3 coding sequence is TGTGCCAGCAGCTTGTTGACGGTCTACGAGCAGCACTTC. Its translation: CASSLLTVYEQHF.

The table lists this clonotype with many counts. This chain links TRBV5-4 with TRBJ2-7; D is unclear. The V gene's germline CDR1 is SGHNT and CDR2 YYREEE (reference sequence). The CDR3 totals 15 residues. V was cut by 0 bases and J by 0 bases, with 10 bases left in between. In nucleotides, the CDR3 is TGTGCCAGCAGCTTGGAGGCGGCCTCCTCCTACGAGCAGTACTTC. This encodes CASSLEAASSYEQYF.

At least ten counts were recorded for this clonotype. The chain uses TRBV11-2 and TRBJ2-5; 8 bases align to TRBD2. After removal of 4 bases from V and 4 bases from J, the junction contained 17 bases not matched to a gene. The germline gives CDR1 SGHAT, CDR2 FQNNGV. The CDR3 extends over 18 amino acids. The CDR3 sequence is CASSSRVAGLSTRETQYF. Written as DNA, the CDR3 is TGTGCCAGCAGCTCCCGGGTAGCGGGGCTCTCTACCCGAGAGACCCAGTACTTC. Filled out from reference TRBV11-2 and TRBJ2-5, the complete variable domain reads EAGVAQSPRYKIIEKRQSVAFWCNPISGHATLYWYQQILGQGPKLLIQFQNNGVVDDSQLPKDRFSAERLKGVDSTLKIQPAKLEDSAVYLCASSSRVAGLSTRETQYFGPGTRLLVL.